This record looks at one TCR beta chain sequence and its context. TCRdb fed the RT-PCR reads into MiXCR, producing one record per CDR3 protein. Counted here are roughly 940,000 distinct CDR3 sequences, roughly 17% occurring once; the ten biggest clones make up 6%. This sample was included in a study of patients and donors after allogeneic stem cell transplantation. V was clipped by 2 bases and J by 3 bases; unmatched bases: 9. The CDR3 is 17 amino acids. Germline CDR1 SGHDT, CDR2 YYEEEE. Sequencing was performed on blood, either unsorted or a sorted T cell fraction (not recorded which). The receptor comes from a human donor who was either an allogeneic HSCT recipient or a stem cell or donor lymphocyte infusion donor (not recorded which). It is not recorded whose cells these are; they may come from a transplant donor. The V call is TRBV5-6, the J call TRBJ2-2; 8 bases match TRBD1. The CDR3 DNA reads TGTGCCAGCAGCTTCGGACAGGGTCCGAAAGACACCGGGGAGCTGTTTTTT. The encoded protein is CASSFGQGPKDTGELFF.